The 14 T cell receptor beta chains below were found in one sample sequenced in a study of Ad26.COV2.S vaccination and SARS-CoV-2 variants. Clones were read by immunoSEQ multiplex PCR, and TCRdb kept only the in-frame ones, dropping some. The profile shows hundreds of thousands of clones, around 92% of them singletons. As to treatment: about 20 received Ad26.COV2.S at low or high dose, single or two shots; several received placebo; per-sample allocation not given. Each sample was drawn 63 days after the first injection (of vaccine or placebo). Here the sequenced sample was peripheral blood, taken in a trial of Ad26.COV2.S vaccine versus placebo. The source is a person between 18 and 60 years old who received the Ad26.COV2.S COVID-19 vaccine or a placebo.

The chain uses TRBV7-3 and TRBJ2-2, with D maybe TRBD2 (5 bases). CDR1 is SGHTA and CDR2 is FQGTGA in the germline V gene. The CDR3 runs 14 residues. The V and J ends lost 2 bases and 4 bases respectively, with 8 bases between them. CDR3 region: CASSLQRSTGELFF. The CDR3 bases are TGTGCCAGCAGCTTACAGCGGAGCACCGGGGAGCTGTTTTTT.

This clone was detected many times. The genes are TRBV2 and TRBJ2-2; D not certain. Germline V gene sequence: CDR1 SNHLY, CDR2 FYNNEI. V lost 3 bases to trimming and J lost 5 bases, with 7 bases between them. CDR3 length: 13 amino acids. This CDR3 is CASSDKLTGELFF. DNA of the CDR3: TGTGCCAGCAGTGACAAACTAACCGGGGAGCTGTTTTTT.

This chain uses TRBV7-2 with TRBJ2-1; TRBD1 matches 7 bases. CDR3 length: 15 residues. The V and J ends lost 4 bases and 5 bases, in that order; junction bases with no gene match: 8. From germline, CDR1 is SGHTA and CDR2 FQGNSA. CDR3: CASSSLGRGNNEQFF. The DNA of the CDR3 is TGTGCCAGCAGCTCCCTGGGCAGGGGGAACAATGAGCAGTTCTTC.

This chain uses TRBV4-2 with TRBJ2-7, with TRBD2 as a possible D gene (5 bases). V was clipped by 0 bases and J by 9 bases, with 15 bases between them. The V gene's germline CDR1 is LGHNA and CDR2 YNFKEQ. The CDR3 has 14 amino acids. The CDR3 protein is CASSQEGAPLGQYF. For the CDR3, the DNA is TGTGCCAGCAGCCAAGAGGGAGCGCCCCTGGGGCAGTACTTC.

The chain employs TRBV7-2 and TRBJ1-3, with unresolved D. The CDR3 length is 15 residues. The V and J ends lost 1 base and 3 bases respectively, with 10 bases between them. The germline CDR1 and CDR2 sequences are SGHTA and FQGNSA. CDR3: CASSLGGGSGNTIYF. The CDR3 coding sequence is TGTGCCAGCAGCTTAGGTGGTGGGAGTGGAAACACCATATATTTT.

The genes are TRBV6-5 and TRBJ1-2; TRBD1 matches 7 bases. The CDR3 contains 11 residues. The J segment lost 8 bases and the V segment lost 5 bases, leaving 2 bases of the junction unmatched. Germline lookup yields CDR1 MNHEY and CDR2 SVGAGI. Here the CDR3 DNA reads TGTGCCAGCAGTCAGGGGGTCGGCTACACCTTC. Its protein is CASSQGVGYTF.

The chain employs TRBV3-1 (or the pseudogene TRBV3-2) and TRBJ1-4; 8 bases map to TRBD1. The CDR3 totals 19 residues. CDR1 LGHDT and CDR2 YNNKEL come from the germline V gene (reference sequence). V shed 0 bases, J shed 4 bases, and the junction held 13 bases outside the gene matches. CDR3: CASSQETLPRQGLNEKLFF. The DNA for the CDR3 is TGTGCCAGCAGCCAAGAAACCCTTCCAAGACAGGGGCTTAATGAAAAACTGTTTTTT.

The CDR3 sequence: CASSERGRSVEQYF. In DNA form, the CDR3 reads TGTGCCAGCAGTGAGCGGGGCAGATCCGTCGAGCAGTACTTC. This chain uses TRBV2 with TRBJ2-7, with a weak D call TRBD2 (6 bases). This CDR3 is built from 14 residues. Trimming took 3 bases from V and 6 from J, leaving 15 bases between them. CDR1 and CDR2 (germline): SNHLY, FYNNEI.

The chain carries TRBV5-8 and TRBJ2-3; weak D call: TRBD2 (5 bases). V lost 1 base to trimming and J lost 5 bases, with 8 bases between them. CDR1 and CDR2 (germline): SGHTS, YDEGEE. CDR3 length: 13 amino acids. DNA for the CDR3: TGTGCCAGCAGCTTGAGCGGAAGAGATACGCAGTATTTT. Encoded protein: CASSLSGRDTQYF.

The sample holds one count of this clone. V usage is TRBV2 and J usage is TRBJ1-2, with D uncertain. Trimming shortened V by 4 bases and J by 7 bases, and 13 bases separated the two germline ends. In germline, CDR1 is SNHLY, CDR2 FYNNEI. This CDR3 is 13 amino acids long. This chain's CDR3 is CASSGMSWGGYTF. The CDR3 bases are TGTGCCAGCAGTGGGATGTCGTGGGGTGGCTACACCTTC. The full variable domain, in which reference TRBV2 and TRBJ1-2 provide the parts outside the CDR3, is EPEVTQTPSHQVTQMGQEVILRCVPISNHLYFYWYRQILGQKVEFLVSFYNNEISEKSEIFDDQFSVERPDGSNFTLKIRSTKLEDSAMYFCASSGMSWGGYTFGSGTRLTVV.

This chain joins TRBV10-3 and TRBJ1-2; 7 positions match TRBD1. This CDR3 region has 14 residues. The junction had 4 bases not matched to a gene; V was cut back by 4 bases and J by 2 bases. The germline CDR1 and CDR2 sequences are ENHRY and SYGVKD. The CDR3 loop reads CAISGTGPNYGYTF. The DNA for the CDR3 is TGTGCCATCAGTGGGACAGGCCCAAACTATGGCTACACCTTC.

This clone came up many times. The chain has TRBV29-1 and TRBJ1-1; D perhaps matches TRBD1 (5 bases). CDR1 and CDR2 from the germline V gene are SQVTM and ANQGSEA. Trimming left V 5 bases short and J 3 bases short, with 10 bases between. The CDR3 sequence is 12 residues long. DNA of the CDR3: TGCAGCGTTACCAGGGTGGACACTGAAGCTTTCTTT. Encoded protein: CSVTRVDTEAFF.

About this clone itself: The sample contains more than one DNA sequence encoding this CDR3. The CDR3 region has the DNA TGTGCCTGGAGTGAAGGGAATAGCAATCAGCCCCAGCATTTT. Amino acids: CAWSEGNSNQPQHF. The J gene is TRBJ1-5, the V gene TRBV30; D not certain. Germline lookup yields CDR1 GTSNPN and CDR2 SVGIG (reference sequence). The CDR3 spans 14 residues. V gave up 1 base and J gave up 0 bases, with 7 bases separating them.

The chain carries TRBV11-2 and TRBJ1-2; no firm D call. CDR1 and CDR2 (germline): SGHAT, FQNNGV. With 4 bases removed from V and 8 bases from J, the gap between germline ends came to 17 bases. The CDR3 is 14 residues long. CDR3 DNA: TGTGCCAGCAGCTCCTATATTTCGGCGGGGGGCTACACCTTC. Protein sequence: CASSSYISAGGYTF. The full variable domain, with the rest looked up from reference TRBV11-2 and TRBJ1-2, is EAGVAQSPRYKIIEKRQSVAFWCNPISGHATLYWYQQILGQGPKLLIQFQNNGVVDDSQLPKDRFSAERLKGVDSTLKIQPAKLEDSAVYLCASSSYISAGGYTFGSGTRLTVV.